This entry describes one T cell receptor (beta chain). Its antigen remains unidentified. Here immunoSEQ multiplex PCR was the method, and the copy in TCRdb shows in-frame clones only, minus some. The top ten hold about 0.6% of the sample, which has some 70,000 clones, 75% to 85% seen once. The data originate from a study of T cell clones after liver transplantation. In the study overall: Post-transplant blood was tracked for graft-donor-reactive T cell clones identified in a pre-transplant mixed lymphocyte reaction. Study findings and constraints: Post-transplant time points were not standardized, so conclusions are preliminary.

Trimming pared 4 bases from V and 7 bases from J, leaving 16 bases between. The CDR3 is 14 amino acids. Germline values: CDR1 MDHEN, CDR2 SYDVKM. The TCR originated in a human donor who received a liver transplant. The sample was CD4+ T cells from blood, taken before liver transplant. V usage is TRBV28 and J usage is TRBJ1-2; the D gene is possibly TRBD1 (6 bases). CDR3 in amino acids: CASSSLGGRVGYTF. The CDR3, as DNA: TGTGCCAGCAGTTCACTCGGGGGGCGTGTTGGCTACACCTTC.